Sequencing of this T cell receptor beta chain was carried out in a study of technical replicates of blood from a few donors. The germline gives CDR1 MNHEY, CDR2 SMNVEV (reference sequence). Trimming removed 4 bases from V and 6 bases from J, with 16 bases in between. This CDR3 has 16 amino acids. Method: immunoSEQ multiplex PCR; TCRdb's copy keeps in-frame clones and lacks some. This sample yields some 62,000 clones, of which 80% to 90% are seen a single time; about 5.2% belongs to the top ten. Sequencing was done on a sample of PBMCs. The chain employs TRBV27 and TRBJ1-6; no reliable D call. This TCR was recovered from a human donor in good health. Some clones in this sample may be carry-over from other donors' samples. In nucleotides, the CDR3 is TGTGCCAGCAGTTCCTTCACACGAAATACTAATTCACCCCTCCACTTT. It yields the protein CASSSFTRNTNSPLHF.